The 21 T cell receptor beta chains below come from one sample, sequenced in a study of blood T cell repertoires in COVID-19. Data came from immunoSEQ multiplex PCR; TCRdb stores just in-frame clones and leaves some out. The data show roughly 430,000 clones, with 88% seen just once and roughly 2% held by the top ten. Sequenced sample: PBMCs or T cells enriched from blood (not recorded which). The receptors here all came from a woman aged 40 to 50 with acute COVID-19.

This chain links TRBV15 with TRBJ2-3, with TRBD1 matching over 7 bases. The CDR3 runs to 18 residues. Germline CDR1 and CDR2: LNHNV and YYDKDF (reference sequence). V trimming: 0 bases; J trimming: 0 bases; junction bases outside the gene matches: 9. The CDR3 reads CATSRDGLLGQSTDTQYF. Here the CDR3 DNA reads TGTGCCACCAGCAGAGATGGTCTCTTGGGACAGAGCACAGATACGCAGTATTTT. The variable domain in full, with the rest retrieved from reference TRBV15 and TRBJ2-3, is DAMVIQNPRYQVTQFGKPVTLSCSQTLNHNVMYWYQQKSSQAPKLLFHYYDKDFNNEADTPDNFQSRRPNTSFCFLDIRSPGLGDTAMYLCATSRDGLLGQSTDTQYFGPGTRLTVL.

This chain uses TRBV2 with TRBJ1-5; 7 bases align to TRBD1. The trim removed 2 bases at V and 7 bases at J, leaving 5 bases unmatched. The CDR3 has 14 amino acids. CDR1 and CDR2 from the germline V gene are SNHLY and FYNNEI. The CDR3 coding sequence is TGTGCCAGCAGTGAAAACAGGGGTGACCAGCCCCAGCATTTT. Residues: CASSENRGDQPQHF. The full variable domain, its missing parts supplied by reference TRBV2 and TRBJ1-5, is EPEVTQTPSHQVTQMGQEVILRCVPISNHLYFYWYRQILGQKVEFLVSFYNNEISEKSEIFDDQFSVERPDGSNFTLKIRSTKLEDSAMYFCASSENRGDQPQHFGDGTRLSIL.

The CDR3 nucleotides read TGTGCCAGCAAAAATGACAGGGGTGCAGGAAACACCATATATTTT. It translates to CASKNDRGAGNTIYF. The chain joins TRBV6-5 to TRBJ1-3; the match to TRBD1 covers 8 bases. In germline, CDR1 is MNHEY, CDR2 SVGAGI. The junction had 9 bases not matched to a gene; V was cut back by 7 bases and J by 4 bases. The length of the CDR3 is 15 residues.

V is TRBV15 and J is TRBJ2-5; 8 positions agree with TRBD2. After removal of 0 bases from V and 3 bases from J, the junction contained 9 bases not matched to a gene. In germline, CDR1 is LNHNV, CDR2 YYDKDF (reference sequence). The CDR3 contains 17 residues. Here the CDR3 DNA reads TGTGCCACCAGCAGAGAGCTTTTTCGGGGGGGCGAAGAGACCCAGTACTTC. Protein sequence: CATSRELFRGGEETQYF. Full variable domain (remainder filled in from reference TRBV15 and TRBJ2-5): DAMVIQNPRYQVTQFGKPVTLSCSQTLNHNVMYWYQQKSSQAPKLLFHYYDKDFNNEADTPDNFQSRRPNTSFCFLDIRSPGLGDTAMYLCATSRELFRGGEETQYFGPGTRLLVL.

V usage is TRBV10-3 and J usage is TRBJ2-7, with D perhaps TRBD1 (5 bases). Trimming stripped 8 bases from V and 1 base from J, with 9 bases between. Germline V gene data show CDR1 as ENHRY and CDR2 as SYGVKD. CDR3 size: 12 residues. CDR3 amino acids: CAIAAGSYEQYF. The CDR3 DNA reads as TGTGCCATCGCAGCAGGGTCCTACGAGCAGTACTTC.

The V and J genes are TRBV5-4 and TRBJ1-5, with D tentatively TRBD1 (6 bases). V lost 4 bases and J lost 3, with 14 bases in between. The CDR3 length is 15 residues. From germline, CDR1 is SGHNT and CDR2 YYREEE (reference sequence). CDR3 loop: CASSVDRLLNQPQHF. The CDR3 nucleotides read TGTGCCAGCAGCGTCGACAGGTTGCTCAATCAGCCCCAGCATTTT.

This clone was detected only once. CDR3 DNA: TGTGCCAGCAGCTCGACTAGCGGGGGGGAGCAGTACTTC. Translating it yields CASSSTSGGEQYF. V usage is TRBV7-9 and J usage is TRBJ2-7, with TRBD2 matching 13 bases. Trimming took 4 bases from V and 7 from J; bases not matched to a gene: 1. Germline V gives CDR1 SEHNR, CDR2 FQNEAQ (reference sequence). The CDR3 has 13 residues.

J is TRBJ1-4 and V is TRBV5-1; D is undetermined. This CDR3 has 14 amino acids. The germline V gene encodes CDR1 SGHRS and CDR2 YFSETQ. Deletions cut 5 bases from V and 4 bases from J, with 12 bases between. CDR3: CASRSNPVNEKLFF. CDR3 nucleotides: TGCGCCAGCAGATCCAACCCGGTTAATGAAAAACTGTTTTTT.

The chain employs TRBV3-1 (or the pseudogene TRBV3-2) and TRBJ2-5; a possible D gene is TRBD2 (6 bases). This CDR3 comprises 15 residues. V was trimmed by 1 base and J by 4 bases, leaving 13 bases between them. From germline, CDR1 is LGHDT and CDR2 YNNKEL (reference sequence). In DNA form, the CDR3 reads TGTGCCAGCAGCCAAGTAATCGGGAGACTAGAGACCCAGTACTTC. Translation: CASSQVIGRLETQYF.

V is TRBV28 and J is TRBJ2-1; D may be TRBD2 (5 bases). CDR3 size: 14 residues. The germline V gene has CDR1 MDHEN and CDR2 SYDVKM. The germline V and J ends were trimmed by 1 base and 4 bases, with 8 bases remaining between them. The CDR3 spells CASSLLRGYNEQFF. The DNA for the CDR3 is TGTGCCAGCAGTTTATTAAGAGGGTACAATGAGCAGTTCTTC.

This chain links TRBV5-1 with TRBJ2-1, with 12 bases lining up with TRBD2. Germline values: CDR1 SGHRS, CDR2 YFSETQ. The ends lost 4 bases at V and 10 bases at J; junction bases unmatched: 12. The CDR3 is made up of 16 amino acids. CDR3 nucleotide sequence: TGCGCCAGCAGCCCTTGGACTAGCGGGGCCATGGGAGAGCAGTTCTTC. Its protein product is CASSPWTSGAMGEQFF. Full variable domain (outside the CDR3, taken from reference TRBV5-1 and TRBJ2-1): KAGVTQTPRYLIKTRGQQVTLSCSPISGHRSVSWYQQTPGQGLQFLFEYFSETQRNKGNFPGRFSGRQFSNSRSEMNVSTLELGDSALYLCASSPWTSGAMGEQFFGPGTRLTVL.

Turning to this clone: Other DNA sequences in the sample encode the same CDR3. The chain employs TRBV7-2 and TRBJ2-7, with D possibly being TRBD1 (6 bases). The germline V gene has CDR1 SGHTA and CDR2 FQGNSA. The CDR3 has 15 amino acids. V gave up 1 base and J gave up 0 bases, with 10 bases separating them. CDR3 sequence reads: CASSLGRGSSYEQYF. The CDR3 bases are TGTGCCAGCAGCTTAGGTAGGGGGAGCTCCTACGAGCAGTACTTC.

The chain links TRBV5-4 to TRBJ2-7; weak D call: TRBD2 (6 bases). Germline V gene sequence: CDR1 SGHNT, CDR2 YYREEE (reference sequence). V gave up 0 bases and J gave up 0 bases, with 16 bases separating them. The CDR3 spans 17 residues. The CDR3 region has the DNA TGTGCCAGCAGCTTGGCCTCGGGACTCCAAAGCTCCTACGAGCAGTACTTC. Amino acid sequence: CASSLASGLQSSYEQYF.

The chain carries TRBV19 and TRBJ2-5, with D perhaps matching TRBD1 (7 bases). Germline CDR1 is LNHDA and CDR2 is SQIVND (reference sequence). Trimming pared 5 bases from V and 1 base from J, leaving 14 bases between. CDR3 size: 15 residues. CDR3: CASSARGQPQETQYF. CDR3 nucleotide sequence: TGTGCCAGTAGTGCGCGGGGACAGCCCCAAGAGACCCAGTACTTC.

V usage is TRBV15 and J usage is TRBJ1-5; no definite D call. The V gene lost 0 bases and the J gene lost 0 bases, with 9 bases spanning the gap. The CDR3 length is 16 residues. Germline V gene lookup returns CDR1 LNHNV and CDR2 YYDKDF (reference sequence). In DNA, the CDR3 is TGTGCCACCAGCAGAGATCTCCTAAGTAGCAATCAGCCCCAGCATTTT. Its protein is CATSRDLLSSNQPQHF.

The chain couples TRBV7-9 to TRBJ1-5; 9 bases line up with TRBD1. With V trimmed by 5 bases and J by 2 bases, 13 bases remained unmatched. The CDR3 has 18 amino acids. In germline, CDR1 is SEHNR, CDR2 FQNEAQ (reference sequence). Here the CDR3 reads CASSLDWDRVQGNQPQHF. The CDR3 DNA reads as TGTGCCAGCAGCCTTGATTGGGACAGGGTTCAGGGCAATCAGCCCCAGCATTTT.

The chain carries TRBV12-3 or TRBV12-4 and TRBJ1-1; tentative D call: TRBD1 (6 bases). The CDR3 is made up of 13 amino acids. Trimming stripped 3 bases from V and 3 bases from J, with 8 bases between. DNA of the CDR3: TGTGCCAGCAGTTTGGACAGTTACACTGAAGCTTTCTTT. It translates to CASSLDSYTEAFF.

The chain links TRBV9 to TRBJ2-5; 8 positions match TRBD1. The J segment lost 5 bases and the V segment lost 4 bases, leaving 10 bases of the junction unmatched. Germline V gene data show CDR1 as SGDLS and CDR2 as YYNGEE. There are 15 residues in the CDR3. CDR3 sequence: CASSSKTGGRETQYF. The CDR3, as DNA: TGTGCCAGCAGCTCAAAAACAGGGGGGAGGGAGACCCAGTACTTC. Together with reference TRBV9 and TRBJ2-5, the CDR3 gives the full variable domain: DSGVTQTPKHLITATGQRVTLRCSPRSGDLSVYWYQQSLDQGLQFLIQYYNGEERAKGNILERFSAQQFPDLHSELNLSSLELGDSALYFCASSSKTGGRETQYFGPGTRLLVL.

DNA of the CDR3: TGTGCCAGCAAAATACTAGCGTTTGGCACAGATACGCAGTATTTT. It translates to CASKILAFGTDTQYF. The chain carries TRBV2 and TRBJ2-3; 7 bases match TRBD2. The V gene's germline CDR1 is SNHLY and CDR2 FYNNEI. V was clipped by 7 bases and J by 1 base; unmatched bases: 8. CDR3 size: 15 residues. The whole variable domain, filled in from reference TRBV2 and TRBJ2-3, reads EPEVTQTPSHQVTQMGQEVILRCVPISNHLYFYWYRQILGQKVEFLVSFYNNEISEKSEIFDDQFSVERPDGSNFTLKIRSTKLEDSAMYFCASKILAFGTDTQYFGPGTRLTVL.

The chain is built from TRBV5-1 and TRBJ2-1; 9 bases fit TRBD2. With 0 bases clipped from V and 7 bases from J, the junction kept 8 bases outside the gene matches. CDR3 size: 16 residues. In germline, CDR1 is SGHRS, CDR2 YFSETQ. The CDR3 DNA reads TGCGCCAGCAGCTTGGCTCCGACTAGCGGCGAGAATGAGCAGTTCTTC. Translation gives CASSLAPTSGENEQFF. The full variable domain, rest sourced from reference TRBV5-1 and TRBJ2-1, is KAGVTQTPRYLIKTRGQQVTLSCSPISGHRSVSWYQQTPGQGLQFLFEYFSETQRNKGNFPGRFSGRQFSNSRSEMNVSTLELGDSALYLCASSLAPTSGENEQFFGPGTRLTVL.

V is TRBV2 and J is TRBJ2-2, with 9 bases that match TRBD1. The J segment lost 0 bases and the V segment lost 10 bases, leaving 3 bases of the junction unmatched. This CDR3 comprises 14 residues. CDR1 and CDR2 from the germline V gene are SNHLY and FYNNEI. CDR3 bases: TGTGCCACGCGGACAGGGGCGAACACCGGGGAGCTGTTTTTT. Translation: CATRTGANTGELFF.